This T cell receptor beta chain was found in a study of blood T cell repertoires in COVID-19 (dated by TCRdb to between 2020 and 2021). Describing the broader study: Samples covering the acute and convalescent phases of COVID-19 were provided by collaborators in the United States, Italy and Spain. The prospective study material was composed of cDNA or gDNA derived from T cells, B-cell-depleted T cells, or PBMCs. The samples were drawn from the first 160 participants of the ongoing ImmuneRACE study and from 950 to 1,500 subjects provided by 6 global collaborators. The dataset comprised deeply sampled blood TCRbeta repertoires from subjects exposed to, actively infected with, or recovered from COVID-19. A de-identified subject ID, COVID-19 status, age in years and sex were almost always included in the sample metadata. The repertoires were released in a freely available public database meant as a resource for research on the immune response to SARS-CoV-2. HLA class I and class II types, where available, came from metadata supplied by the sample provider rather than from assay-based typing.

Each collaborating institution followed its own protocols to collect whole blood in K2EDTA tubes. For TCRbeta analysis, collaborator samples were shipped as frozen whole blood, as isolated PBMCs, or as DNA extracted from either sample type. Paper-wide results and their limitations: Clinical and demographic metadata were provided uncurated, with the amount varying by source and participant.

The immunoSEQ Assay, a bias-controlled multiplex PCR, was used to amplify TCRbeta CDR3 regions from genomic DNA. The authors' pipeline ran thus. Within the assay, amplification of reference gene primers was used to estimate how many nucleated cells each sample contained. To quantify the absolute abundance of each unique TCRbeta CDR3 rearrangement, sequence reads were collapsed and filtered. For each sample, productive Simpson clonality was calculated as the square root of Simpson's diversity index over productive rearrangements. TCRdb limited this immuneACCESS table to in-frame rearrangements with V and J called. A share of clones is missing; checked studies link under half to unresolved V genes, and the rest is unexplained. D and trimming come from the DNA, and the V and J calls and clone size come from that table. Counted in this sample were about 150,000 clones; 83% of them appeared once. The biggest ten clones account for roughly 1.9% of the sample.

This clone was detected only once. The antigen it recognizes is unknown. No per-base quality is available; no much larger clone lies one base away. From V the trimming removes 1 base and from J it removes 1 base, while the gene matches leave 4 bases of the junction unaccounted for. CDR1 is given as KGHSH and CDR2 as LQKENI, both from the germline V gene. The CDR3 measures 17 amino acids from cysteine to phenylalanine. The read is trimmed to its CDR3 DNA, 51 bases read in frame from base 1. The rearranged segments are TRBV18 and TRBJ1-1, with TRBD1 identical over 12 junction bases. The source material was peripheral blood. This clonotype originated in a woman aged 80 or over with acute or convalescent COVID-19. The CDR3 protein is CASSPQRGQGANTEAFF. The sequenced DNA: TGTGCCAGCTCACCACAAAGGGGACAGGGGGCGAACACTGAAGCTTTCTTT.